One sample yielded the 27 T cell receptor beta chains listed below, sequenced in a study of blood T cell repertoires in COVID-19. Measured with immunoSEQ multiplex PCR; TCRdb has only the in-frame clones, and not every one. This table holds a few hundred thousand clones, about 91% found once. Sequenced: peripheral blood. These receptors all come from a woman in her thirties with COVID-19, enrolled during active disease.

The chain combines TRBV15 with TRBJ1-4, with D unresolved. The CDR3 runs to 15 residues. V lost 1 base and J 2 bases, leaving 8 bases between the germline ends. Germline V gives CDR1 LNHNV, CDR2 YYDKDF (reference sequence). The CDR3, as DNA: TGTGCCACCAGCAGAGCCGGGGTCACTAATGAAAAACTGTTTTTT. It translates to CATSRAGVTNEKLFF.

The chain links TRBV6-2 or TRBV6-3 to TRBJ1-2, with D uncertain. This CDR3 is built from 11 residues. Trimming pared 2 bases from V and 8 bases from J, leaving 6 bases between. From germline, CDR1 is MNHEY and CDR2 SVGEGT. The CDR3 DNA sequence: TGTGCCAGCAGTTACGGGAGAGGCTACACCTTC. Translation: CASSYGRGYTF.

V usage is TRBV11-2 and J usage is TRBJ2-7, with TRBD1 as a possible D gene (5 bases). Germline-derived CDR1 and CDR2 are SGHAT and FQNNGV. Trimming took 0 bases from V and 5 from J, leaving 14 bases between them. The CDR3 totals 15 residues. CDR3 sequence reads: CASSLEAGSENEQYV. CDR3 in DNA: TGTGCCAGCAGCTTAGAGGCAGGGTCGGAGAACGAGCAGTACGTC.

The chain recombines TRBV4-3 with TRBJ2-1; 12 bases fit TRBD2. Germline CDR1 is LGHNA and CDR2 is YSLEER. V was clipped by 4 bases and J by 5 bases; unmatched bases: 9. The CDR3 is 17 residues long. CDR3 sequence: CASSRTLAGGKDNEQFF. The DNA for the CDR3 is TGCGCCAGCAGCCGAACCCTAGCGGGAGGGAAGGACAATGAGCAGTTCTTC.

This chain uses TRBV11-3 with TRBJ2-1; 7 bases are a match to TRBD2. V dropped 5 bases and J dropped 6; count of bases not matched to a gene: 13. CDR1 is SGHNT, CDR2 YENEEA, per germline. This CDR3 is 16 amino acids long. The CDR3 nucleotides read TGTGCCAGCAGCCCAGAGGGGACTATAACAGGCAATGAGCAGTTCTTC. Residues: CASSPEGTITGNEQFF.

For this clone: An end of the junction differs from the germline gene, which may be a read error. The V call is TRBV18, the J call TRBJ2-7, with D possibly being TRBD1 (5 bases). Germline V CDR1 and CDR2: KGHSH, LQKENI. The length of the CDR3 is 13 residues. CDR3 in amino acids: CASSRTSQGQLNF. The CDR3 DNA reads as TGTGCCAGCTCACGAACCTCCCAGGGCCAATTAAACTTC.

The gene calls are TRBV7-2 and TRBJ1-2; D is ambiguous. CDR3 length equals 13 residues. V lost 0 bases and J lost 9, with 11 bases in between. The germline CDR1 and CDR2 sequences are SGHTA and FQGNSA. CDR3 bases: TGTGCCAGCAGCTTAGCGGGTACAGTCCGCTACACCTTC. Its protein product is CASSLAGTVRYTF.

The chain joins TRBV5-4 to TRBJ2-7; 7 bases agree with TRBD1. Germline V CDR1 and CDR2: SGHNT, YYREEE (reference sequence). Trimming took 0 bases from V and 5 from J; bases not matched to a gene: 5. The CDR3 has 14 amino acids. Written as DNA, the CDR3 is TGTGCCAGCAGCTTGGAGGGGGCAGGCGACGAGCAGTACTTC. Translation: CASSLEGAGDEQYF.

This chain connects TRBV10-3 to TRBJ2-6; 7 bases are a match to TRBD1. Germline V gives CDR1 ENHRY, CDR2 SYGVKD. The V gene end was trimmed by 8 bases and the J gene end by 0 bases; junction bases not matched to a gene: 4. There are 15 residues in the CDR3. Here the CDR3 DNA reads TGTGCCATCGAGGACAGGTCCTCTGGGGCCAACGTCCTGACTTTC. This encodes CAIEDRSSGANVLTF.

This chain links TRBV19 with TRBJ2-5, with TRBD2 matching 10 bases. This CDR3 is built from 15 residues. The germline CDR1 and CDR2 sequences are LNHDA and SQIVND (reference sequence). Trimming removed 4 bases from V and 5 bases from J; junction bases left unmatched: 7. The CDR3 spells CASSTRLAGVETQYF. CDR3 in DNA: TGTGCCAGTAGTACCCGGCTAGCGGGAGTGGAGACCCAGTACTTC.

The J gene is TRBJ2-1, the V gene TRBV3-1 (or the pseudogene TRBV3-2); weak D call: TRBD1 (6 bases). The germline CDR1 and CDR2 sequences are LGHDT and YNNKEL (reference sequence). The V gene lost 4 bases and the J gene lost 3 bases, with 7 bases spanning the gap. There are 13 residues in the CDR3. The CDR3 DNA reads TGTGCCAGCAGCCCGGGACACTACAATGAGCAGTTCTTC. Its protein product is CASSPGHYNEQFF.

The chain couples TRBV7-9 to TRBJ2-2; 7 bases match TRBD1. The germline CDR1 and CDR2 sequences are SEHNR and FQNEAQ (reference sequence). Trimming took 5 bases from V and 1 from J; bases not matched to a gene: 7. CDR3 length: 16 amino acids. The CDR3 DNA is TGTGCCAGCAGCATCAACAGGGGATGGAACACCGGGGAGCTGTTTTTT. Translating it yields CASSINRGWNTGELFF.

This clone was detected once. The chain couples TRBV4-2 to TRBJ2-3, with D possibly being TRBD2 (5 bases). This CDR3 region has 14 residues. In germline, CDR1 is LGHNA, CDR2 YNFKEQ. Trimming took off 1 base at V and 2 bases at J, with 7 bases between the two ends. CDR3 loop: CASSQGLATDTQYF. DNA of the CDR3: TGTGCCAGCAGCCAAGGGCTAGCCACAGATACGCAGTATTTT.

V is TRBV27 and J is TRBJ2-7; 8 bases match TRBD1. The CDR3 is made up of 14 amino acids. Trimming took 3 bases from V and 7 from J; bases not matched to a gene: 8. From germline, CDR1 is MNHEY and CDR2 SMNVEV (reference sequence). The CDR3 loop reads CASSFTRGRQEQYF. The CDR3 DNA reads TGTGCCAGCAGTTTTACCAGGGGGCGTCAAGAGCAGTACTTC.

The chain carries TRBV6-5 and TRBJ1-6, with 7 bases fitting TRBD1. The V and J ends lost 2 bases and 5 bases, in that order; junction bases with no gene match: 6. CDR3 length: 16 residues. The germline gives CDR1 MNHEY, CDR2 SVGAGI. The CDR3 sequence is CASSYRRGQHNSPLHF. In nucleotides, the CDR3 is TGTGCCAGCAGTTACAGGCGGGGACAGCATAATTCACCCCTCCACTTT.

In its sample, this clone was seen a few times. The V gene is TRBV5-1, the J gene TRBJ2-1, with 9 bases identical to TRBD1. The CDR3 extends over 16 amino acids. CDR1 is SGHRS, CDR2 YFSETQ, per germline. V dropped 2 bases and J dropped 3; count of bases not matched to a gene: 6. The chain's CDR3 is CASSLQGARDYNEQFF. The CDR3 DNA is TGCGCCAGCAGCTTACAGGGGGCCCGGGACTACAATGAGCAGTTCTTC.

As DNA, the CDR3 is TGTGCCAGCAGCGGGGACAGGGGGGCAGATACGCAGTATTTT. Translated, it gives CASSGDRGADTQYF. The chain is built from TRBV2 and TRBJ2-3; 11 bases map to TRBD1. J gave up 4 bases and V 6 bases, and 3 bases lay outside the gene matches. Germline CDR1 and CDR2: SNHLY and FYNNEI. The CDR3 is 14 amino acids.

This rearrangement joins TRBV5-1 to TRBJ2-3, with TRBD2 identical over 11 bases. The CDR3 length is 15 residues. Germline assignment: CDR1 SGHRS and CDR2 YFSETQ. J was trimmed by 5 bases and V by 2 bases; bases with no gene match: 4. This chain's CDR3 is CASSFSTSGEDTQYF. Here the CDR3 DNA reads TGCGCCAGCAGCTTTTCGACTAGCGGGGAAGATACGCAGTATTTT.

This clone was counted between two and nine times. The chain has TRBV4-3 and TRBJ2-3; 12 bases fit TRBD2. The CDR3 has 16 amino acids. V dropped 6 bases and J dropped 4; count of bases not matched to a gene: 8. Germline lookup yields CDR1 LGHNA and CDR2 YSLEER. For the CDR3, the DNA is TGCGCCAGCAGGCCGCAAACTAGCGGGAGGCCAGATACGCAGTATTTT. It specifies CASRPQTSGRPDTQYF.

This clone has only a few counts. The J gene is TRBJ1-2, the V gene TRBV28; 9 bases line up with TRBD1. Per the germline V gene, CDR1 is MDHEN and CDR2 is SYDVKM. The V gene end was trimmed by 5 bases and the J gene end by 2 bases; junction bases not matched to a gene: 3. There are 14 residues in the CDR3. As DNA, the CDR3 is TGTGCCAGCAGTCCCGGGACAGGGAACTATGGCTACACCTTC. This sequence encodes CASSPGTGNYGYTF.

The chain is built from TRBV11-1 and TRBJ1-1; 9 positions agree with TRBD1. Per germline, CDR1 SGHAT and CDR2 FQDESV (reference sequence). V was pared by 4 bases and J by 3 bases, with 6 bases of the junction left unmatched. The CDR3 length is 15 residues. The CDR3 DNA is TGTGCCAGCAGCTCACAGGGGGCTAAGGACACTGAAGCTTTCTTT. It is translated as CASSSQGAKDTEAFF.

V is TRBV28 and J is TRBJ1-3; weak D call: TRBD1 (6 bases). CDR1 is MDHEN, CDR2 SYDVKM, per germline. This CDR3 comprises 15 residues. V gave up 5 bases and J gave up 1 base, with 12 bases separating them. In DNA, the CDR3 is TGTGCCAGCAGTCTTCCAGGGGAATCTGGAAACACCATATATTTT. Encoded protein: CASSLPGESGNTIYF. Variable domain in full (rest from reference TRBV28 and TRBJ1-3): DVKVTQSSRYLVKRTGEKVFLECVQDMDHENMFWYRQDPGLGLRLIYFSYDVKMKEKGDIPEGYSVSREKKERFSLILESASTNQTSMYLCASSLPGESGNTIYFGEGSWLTVV.

This rearrangement joins TRBV5-4 to TRBJ2-1; 8 nucleotides match TRBD2. Germline values: CDR1 SGHNT, CDR2 YYREEE (reference sequence). The CDR3 length is 15 residues. Trimming removed 1 base from V and 10 bases from J; junction bases left unmatched: 10. The CDR3 spells CASSLLSAGANEQFF. Here the CDR3 DNA reads TGTGCCAGCAGCTTGTTGTCAGCGGGAGCTAACGAGCAGTTCTTC.

This clone showed up just once. V and J are TRBV15 and TRBJ1-5, with a tentative D call TRBD1 (5 bases). The germline V gene has CDR1 LNHNV and CDR2 YYDKDF (reference sequence). The CDR3 extends over 18 amino acids. V gave up 1 base and J gave up 3 bases, with 19 bases separating them. CDR3 nucleotide sequence: TGTGCCACCAGCAGAGTAACGTATGTAGACAGTTCCAATCAGCCCCAGCATTTT. This translates into CATSRVTYVDSSNQPQHF.

This clone has a handful of counts. V is TRBV5-1 and J is TRBJ1-4; D unresolved. CDR1 is SGHRS, CDR2 YFSETQ, per germline. Trimming removed 3 bases at V and 0 bases at J, with 6 bases between. The CDR3 runs 14 residues. The CDR3 loop is CASSSQTTNEKLFF. CDR3 bases: TGCGCCAGCAGCTCCCAAACAACTAATGAAAAACTGTTTTTT.

The chain carries TRBV12-5 and TRBJ1-6; 10 bases fit TRBD1. Germline V gives CDR1 LGHNT, CDR2 FRNRAP. This CDR3 spans 17 amino acids. V shed 5 bases, J shed 7 bases, and the junction held 11 bases outside the gene matches. Here the CDR3 reads CASGRGQGRDSNSPLHF. The CDR3 DNA reads as TGTGCTAGTGGTCGGGGACAGGGGCGAGATAGCAATTCACCCCTCCACTTT.

The genes are TRBV6-6 and TRBJ1-2; 8 bases are shared with TRBD1. The CDR3 totals 16 residues. Trimming took 7 bases from V and 3 from J; bases not matched to a gene: 13. The germline CDR1 and CDR2 sequences are MNHNY and SVGAGI (reference sequence). Written as DNA, the CDR3 is TGTGCCAGCATTGTACCCTCAGGGGGCTCTCACTATGGCTACACCTTC. Translating gives CASIVPSGGSHYGYTF.